These 8 T cell receptor beta chains were all obtained from the same sample, sequenced in a study of T-cell reconstitution after alpha-beta-depleted transplantation in children. The TCRbeta library was prepared with unique molecular identifiers. A single record per CDR3 protein comes from TCRdb applying MiXCR to the PCR reads. The sample gives approximately 82,000 distinct CDR3 sequences, 15% to 20% of which show up once; approximately 51% is in the top ten. Material: PBMCs, mostly from graft donor cells, obtained 360 days after TCRalphabeta/CD19-depleted stem cell transplant. The origin of the receptors is a male patient under 10 years old who had a stem cell transplant for acute lymphoblastic leukemia, so the T cells may come from the graft donor.

In this sample, this clonotype turned up many times. The chain is built from TRBV20-1 and TRBJ2-3; 8 positions match TRBD1. CDR1 and CDR2 (germline): DFQATT, SNEGSKA (reference sequence). V lost 0 bases, J lost 4 bases, and 3 bases stayed unmatched. The CDR3 covers 14 residues. The CDR3 loop is CSARDWTGPDTQYF. CDR3 nucleotides: TGCAGTGCTAGAGATTGGACAGGGCCAGATACGCAGTATTTT.

This clonotype was seen more than once but under ten times. V is TRBV21-1 and J is TRBJ2-7; the table's D call of TRBD2 was not tested on the DNA. TRBV21-1 is a pseudogene. This CDR3 is 13 amino acids long. CDR3 sequence (DNA): TGTGCCAGCAGCTCCGGGCCCCTTTACGAGCAGTACTTC. Protein: CASSSGPLYEQYF.

This chain connects TRBV29-1 to TRBJ2-7; 10 nucleotides line up with TRBD1. Germline V gene sequence: CDR1 SQVTM, CDR2 ANQGSEA. Trimming took 7 bases from V and 2 from J; bases not matched to a gene: 2. The CDR3 length is 12 residues. The CDR3 here is CSAGTGAYEQYF. The CDR3 DNA is TGCAGCGCCGGGACAGGGGCCTACGAGCAGTACTTC.

V usage is TRBV3-1 and J usage is TRBJ2-5; D is ambiguous. The CDR3 is 11 amino acids. V was trimmed by 1 base and J by 4 bases, leaving 1 base between them. Germline assignment: CDR1 LGHDT and CDR2 YNNKEL (reference sequence). Here the CDR3 DNA reads TGTGCCAGCAGCCAAGCAGAGACCCAGTACTTC. It translates to CASSQAETQYF.

This chain's CDR3 is CASKGSGANVLTF. The CDR3 DNA reads as TGTGCCAGCAAAGGGTCTGGGGCCAACGTCCTGACTTTC. The chain carries TRBV12-3 or TRBV12-4 and TRBJ2-6; D gene unclear. CDR3 length: 13 residues. The V gene lost 7 bases and the J gene lost 1 base, with 5 bases spanning the gap.

The genes are TRBV18 and TRBJ2-7; weak D call: TRBD2 (6 bases). The CDR3 has 16 residues. Trimming pared 3 bases from V and 0 bases from J, leaving 15 bases between. Germline-derived CDR1 and CDR2 are KGHSH and LQKENI. The CDR3 sequence: CASSPFRDGSSYEQYF. The CDR3 DNA reads as TGTGCCAGCTCACCGTTCCGGGACGGGAGCTCCTACGAGCAGTACTTC.

This clonotype has just a few counts. This chain joins TRBV11-3 and TRBJ2-1, with a tentative D call TRBD2 (5 bases). This CDR3 spans 13 amino acids. Germline CDR1 SGHNT, CDR2 YENEEA. Trimming removed 6 bases from V and 4 bases from J, with 10 bases in between. The CDR3 coding sequence is TGTGCCAGCAGACAGAGGGATTACAATGAGCAGTTCTTC. Residues: CASRQRDYNEQFF.

The rearrangement links TRBV12-3 or TRBV12-4 to TRBJ1-2; tentative D call: TRBD1 (5 bases). This CDR3 is 13 amino acids long. The V gene lost 6 bases and the J gene lost 4 bases, with 12 bases spanning the gap. CDR3 nucleotides: TGTGCCAGCAGCCCAGGGCGACGCTATGGCTACACCTTC. It translates to CASSPGRRYGYTF.